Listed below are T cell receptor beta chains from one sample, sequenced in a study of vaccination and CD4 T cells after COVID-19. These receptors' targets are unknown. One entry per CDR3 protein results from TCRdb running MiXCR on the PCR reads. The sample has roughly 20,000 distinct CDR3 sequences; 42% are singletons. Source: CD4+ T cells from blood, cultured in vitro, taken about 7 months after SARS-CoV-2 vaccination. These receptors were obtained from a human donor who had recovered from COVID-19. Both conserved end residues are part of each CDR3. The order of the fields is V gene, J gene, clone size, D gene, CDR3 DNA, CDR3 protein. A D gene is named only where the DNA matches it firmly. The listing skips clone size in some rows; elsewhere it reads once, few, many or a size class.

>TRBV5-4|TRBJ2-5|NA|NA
TGTGCCAGCAGCTTGAATCTACAGAAAGAGACCCAGTACTTC
CASSLNLQKETQYF
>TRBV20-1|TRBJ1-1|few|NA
TGCAGTGCTACCCCGGACAGCCTCGCGTATGAAGCTTTCTTT
CSATPDSLAYEAFF
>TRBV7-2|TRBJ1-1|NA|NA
TGTGCCAGCAGCCCCCCTCCTACACGGAACACTGAAGCTTTCTTT
CASSPPPTRNTEAFF
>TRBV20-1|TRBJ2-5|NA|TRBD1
TGCAGTGCACAGCAAACCGGGACAGGGTGGGAGACCCAGTACTTC
CSAQQTGTGWETQYF
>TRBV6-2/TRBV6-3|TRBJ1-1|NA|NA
TGTGCCAGCAGTTATGGGGGGTTAAGGAACACTGAAGCTTTCTTT
CASSYGGLRNTEAFF
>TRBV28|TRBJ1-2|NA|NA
TGTGCCAGCAGTTTAGAACAGGTCAGGACGTATTATGGCTACACCTTC
CASSLEQVRTYYGYTF
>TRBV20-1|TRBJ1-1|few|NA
TGCAGTGCTTCTAGGACAGAAGCGTTCACTGAAGCTTTCTTT
CSASRTEAFTEAFF
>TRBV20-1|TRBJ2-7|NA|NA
TGCAGTGCTAGAGATATGGACAGCTGGGCCTCCTACGAGCAGTACTTC
CSARDMDSWASYEQYF
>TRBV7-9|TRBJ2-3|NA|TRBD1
TGTGCCAGCAGCCTCCGGGACAGGGGGCATCGGTATTTT
CASSLRDRGHRYF
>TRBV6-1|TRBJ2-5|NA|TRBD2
TGTGCCGGCGGGGGGCGAAGAATAAAAGAGACCCAGTACTTC
CAGGGRRIKETQYF
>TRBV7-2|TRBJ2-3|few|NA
TGTGCCAGCAGCTTATTAGGGGCGACAGATACGCAGTATTTT
CASSLLGATDTQYF
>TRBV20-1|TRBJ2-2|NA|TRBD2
TGCAGTGCTAGAGGCAGCGGGAGTTGGAACACCGGGGAGCTGTTTTTT
CSARGSGSWNTGELFF
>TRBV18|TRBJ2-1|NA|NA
TGTGCCAGCTCACCACCGCAGGGGTACAATGAGCAGTTCTTC
CASSPPQGYNEQFF
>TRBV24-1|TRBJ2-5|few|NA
TGTGCCACCAGTGATCGGTACGGGTCGCAAGAGACCCAGTACTTC
CATSDRYGSQETQYF
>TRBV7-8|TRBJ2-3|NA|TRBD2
TGTGCCAGCAGCTTAGGGCGGACTAGCGGGAACACAGATACGCAGTATTTT
CASSLGRTSGNTDTQYF
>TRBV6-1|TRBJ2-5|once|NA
TGTGCCAGCAGTATGACGGACCAAGAGACCCAGTACTTC
CASSMTDQETQYF
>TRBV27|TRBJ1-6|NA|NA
TGTGCCAGCAGTGTCCGGACTGAAAAGGATTCACCCCTCCACTTT
CASSVRTEKDSPLHF
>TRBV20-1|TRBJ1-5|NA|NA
TGCAGTGCTAGAGATAAGTGGGGCAATCAGCCCCAGCATTTT
CSARDKWGNQPQHF
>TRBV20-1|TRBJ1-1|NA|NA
TGCAGTGCTAGAGATCGTGGAGTTTTGAACACTGAAGCTTTCTTT
CSARDRGVLNTEAFF
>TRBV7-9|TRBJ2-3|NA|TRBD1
TGTGCCAGCAGCTACCCGCCGGACAGGGGGAGCACAGATACGCAGTATTTT
CASSYPPDRGSTDTQYF
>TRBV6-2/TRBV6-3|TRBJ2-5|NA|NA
TGTGCCAGCAGCCCCCTTCCGGACGCCCCTCGAGAGACCCAGTACTTC
CASSPLPDAPRETQYF
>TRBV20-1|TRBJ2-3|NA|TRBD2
TGCAGTGCTAGGGGGGACTTTCTAGCGGGAGCCTCAGATACGCAGTATTTT
CSARGDFLAGASDTQYF
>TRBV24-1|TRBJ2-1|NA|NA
TGTGCCACCAGTGATGGGGGTAGTCAAAATGAGCAGTTCTTC
CATSDGGSQNEQFF
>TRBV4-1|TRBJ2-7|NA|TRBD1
TGCGCCAGCAGCCAAGACTGGGACAGGGGTGACTACGAGCAGTACTTC
CASSQDWDRGDYEQYF
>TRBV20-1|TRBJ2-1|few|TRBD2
TGCAGTGCTAGACCCCTAGCGGGAGGGGATGAGCAGTTCTTC
CSARPLAGGDEQFF
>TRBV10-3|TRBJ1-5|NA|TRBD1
TGTGCCATCAGTGAGTACGGACAGGGGGGCAATCAGCCCCAGCATTTT
CAISEYGQGGNQPQHF
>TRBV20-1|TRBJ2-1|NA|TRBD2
TGCAGTGCTAGTCCGGGACTAGCGGAAAACTACAATGAGCAGTTCTTC
CSASPGLAENYNEQFF
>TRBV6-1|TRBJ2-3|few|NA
TGTGCCAGCAGCTATAGGATCACAGATACGCAGTATTTT
CASSYRITDTQYF
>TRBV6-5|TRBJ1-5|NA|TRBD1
TGTGCCAGCAGTTACTCGGTTCCCACAGGGGATGGTCAGCCCCAGCATTTT
CASSYSVPTGDGQPQHF
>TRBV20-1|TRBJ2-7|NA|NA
TGCAGTGCTAGAGTCCCCTTGACCAGGAGCGAGCAGTACTTC
CSARVPLTRSEQYF
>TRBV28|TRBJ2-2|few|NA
TGTGCCAGCAGGGGGGGACGAGACACCGGGGAGCTGTTTTTT
CASRGGRDTGELFF
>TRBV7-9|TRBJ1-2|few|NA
TGTGCCAGCTCCTCTGGGGTATATGGCTACACCTTC
CASSSGVYGYTF